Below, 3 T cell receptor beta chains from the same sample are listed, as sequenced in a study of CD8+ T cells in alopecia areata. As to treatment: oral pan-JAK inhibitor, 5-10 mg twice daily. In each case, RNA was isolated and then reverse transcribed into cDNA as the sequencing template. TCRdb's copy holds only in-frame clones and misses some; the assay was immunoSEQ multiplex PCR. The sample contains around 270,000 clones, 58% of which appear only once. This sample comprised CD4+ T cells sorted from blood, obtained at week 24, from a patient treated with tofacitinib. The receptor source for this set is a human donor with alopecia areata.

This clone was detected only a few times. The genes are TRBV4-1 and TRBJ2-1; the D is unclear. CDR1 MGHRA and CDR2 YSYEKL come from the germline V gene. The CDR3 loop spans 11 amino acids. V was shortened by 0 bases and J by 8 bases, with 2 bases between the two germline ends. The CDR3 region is CASSQEDEQFF. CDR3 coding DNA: TGCGCCAGCAGCCAAGAAGATGAGCAGTTCTTC.

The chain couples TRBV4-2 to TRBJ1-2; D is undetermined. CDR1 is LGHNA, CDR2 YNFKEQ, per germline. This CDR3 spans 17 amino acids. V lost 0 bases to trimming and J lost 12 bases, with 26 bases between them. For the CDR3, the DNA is TGTGCCAGCAGCCAAGATCCCGGAATAGAAGCGCTTCAGGCACACACCTTC. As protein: CASSQDPGIEALQAHTF.

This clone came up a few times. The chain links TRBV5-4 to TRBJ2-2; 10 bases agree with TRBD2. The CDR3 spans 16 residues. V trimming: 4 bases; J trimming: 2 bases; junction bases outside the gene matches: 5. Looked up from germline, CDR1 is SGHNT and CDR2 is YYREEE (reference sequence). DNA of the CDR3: TGTGCCAGCAGCGTCGGACTAGCGGCAAACACCGGGGAGCTGTTTTTT. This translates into CASSVGLAANTGELFF.